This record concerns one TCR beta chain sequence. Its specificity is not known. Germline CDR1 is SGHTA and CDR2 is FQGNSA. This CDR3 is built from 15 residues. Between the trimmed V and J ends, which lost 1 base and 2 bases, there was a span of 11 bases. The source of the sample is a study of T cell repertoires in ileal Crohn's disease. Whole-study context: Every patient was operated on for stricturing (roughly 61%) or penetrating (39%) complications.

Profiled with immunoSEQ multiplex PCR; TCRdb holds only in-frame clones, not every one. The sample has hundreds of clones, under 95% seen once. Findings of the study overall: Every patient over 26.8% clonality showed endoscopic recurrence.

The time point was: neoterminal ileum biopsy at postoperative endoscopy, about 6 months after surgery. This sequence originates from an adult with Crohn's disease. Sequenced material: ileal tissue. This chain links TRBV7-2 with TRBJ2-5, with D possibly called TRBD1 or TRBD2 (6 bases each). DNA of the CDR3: TGTGCCAGCAGCTTAGGTGGGGGGCCTCAAGAGACCCAGTACTTC. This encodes CASSLGGGPQETQYF.